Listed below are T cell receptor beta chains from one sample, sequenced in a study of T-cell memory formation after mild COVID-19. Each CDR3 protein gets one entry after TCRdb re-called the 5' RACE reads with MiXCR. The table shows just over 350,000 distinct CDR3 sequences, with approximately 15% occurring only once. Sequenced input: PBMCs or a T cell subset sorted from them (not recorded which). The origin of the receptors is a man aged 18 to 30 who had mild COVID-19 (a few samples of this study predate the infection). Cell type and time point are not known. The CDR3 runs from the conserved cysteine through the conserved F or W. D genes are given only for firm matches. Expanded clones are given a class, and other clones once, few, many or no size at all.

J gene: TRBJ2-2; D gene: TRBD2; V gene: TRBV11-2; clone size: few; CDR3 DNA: TGTGCCAGCAGCTCAGAGGGCAGCGGGGGGTTCGCGAACACCGGGGAGCTGTTTTTT; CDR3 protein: CASSSEGSGGFANTGELFF
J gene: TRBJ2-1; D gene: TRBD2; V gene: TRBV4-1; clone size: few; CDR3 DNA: TGCGCCAGCAGCCAGCCCAGCGGGGGGGTTAGGCAGTTCTTC; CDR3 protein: CASSQPSGGVRQFF
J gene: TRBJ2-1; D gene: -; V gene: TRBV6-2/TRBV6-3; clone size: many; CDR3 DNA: TGTGCCAGCAGTTACCCGGACTTGTTGGATGAGCAGTTCTTC; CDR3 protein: CASSYPDLLDEQFF
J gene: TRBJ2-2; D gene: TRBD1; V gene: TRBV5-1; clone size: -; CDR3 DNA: TGCGCCAGCAGCTTTGACAGGGGCACCGGGGAGCTGTTTTTT; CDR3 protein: CASSFDRGTGELFF
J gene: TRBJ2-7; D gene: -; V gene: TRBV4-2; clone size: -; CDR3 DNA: TGTGCCAGCAGCCGCCATAGATCAGGGACCTTCCCTTACGAGCAGTACTTC; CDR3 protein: CASSRHRSGTFPYEQYF
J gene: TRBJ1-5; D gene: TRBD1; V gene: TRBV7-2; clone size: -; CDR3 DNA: TGTGCCAGCAGCCCAGACAGGGGCCCCCAGCATTTT; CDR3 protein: CASSPDRGPQHF
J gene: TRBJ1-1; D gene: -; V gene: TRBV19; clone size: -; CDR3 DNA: TGTGCCAGTACCGCAGAGGCTTTCTTT; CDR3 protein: CASTAEAFF
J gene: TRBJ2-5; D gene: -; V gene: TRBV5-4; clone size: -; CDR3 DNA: TGTGCCAGCAGCTGGCGTGGAGGAGAGACCCAGTACTTC; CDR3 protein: CASSWRGGETQYF
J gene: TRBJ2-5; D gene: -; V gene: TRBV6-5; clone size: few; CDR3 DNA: TGTGCCAGCAGCAGATGGACAGCAAAACAAGAGACCCAGTACTTC; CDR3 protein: CASSRWTAKQETQYF
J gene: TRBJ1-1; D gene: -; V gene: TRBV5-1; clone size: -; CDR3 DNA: TGCGCCAGCAGCTTGGAGGACGGTCAGGGCGAATTCTTT; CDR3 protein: CASSLEDGQGEFF
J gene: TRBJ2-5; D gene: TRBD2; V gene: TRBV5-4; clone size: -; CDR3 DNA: TGTGCCAGCAGCTTGGCGGGGGGATGGGGAGAGACCCAGTACTTC; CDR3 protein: CASSLAGGWGETQYF
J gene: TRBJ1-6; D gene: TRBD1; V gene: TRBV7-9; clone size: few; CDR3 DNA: TGTGCCAGCAGCTTAGATGACAGGGGGCTCCTCCACTTT; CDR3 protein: CASSLDDRGLLHF
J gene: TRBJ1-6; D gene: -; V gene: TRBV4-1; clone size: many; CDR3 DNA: TGCGCCAGCAGCCAAGACCCGACAGCCTGGCAAGTTTCACCCCTCCACTTT; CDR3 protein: CASSQDPTAWQVSPLHF
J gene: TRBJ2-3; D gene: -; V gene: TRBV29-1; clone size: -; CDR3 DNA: TGCAGCGTTCGCGGGCGTCAGACAGATACGCAGTATTTT; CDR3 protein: CSVRGRQTDTQYF
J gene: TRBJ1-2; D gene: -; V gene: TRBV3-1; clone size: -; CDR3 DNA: TGTGCCAGCAGCCTCTTGGGGTCGGGTGGCTACACCTTC; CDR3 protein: CASSLLGSGGYTF
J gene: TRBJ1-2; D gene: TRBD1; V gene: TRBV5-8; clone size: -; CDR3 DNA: TGTGCCAGCAGCTTGGCAGGGGGGAACTATGGCTACACCTTC; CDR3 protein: CASSLAGGNYGYTF
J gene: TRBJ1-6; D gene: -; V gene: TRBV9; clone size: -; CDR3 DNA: TGTGCCAGCAGCGCGCCCAGGGGTCAGTATAATTCACCCCTCCACTTT; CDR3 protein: CASSAPRGQYNSPLHF
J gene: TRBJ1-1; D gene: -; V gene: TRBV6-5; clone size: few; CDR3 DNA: TGTGCCAGCAGTGACACACAGGGTACTGAAGCTTTCTTT; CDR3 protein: CASSDTQGTEAFF
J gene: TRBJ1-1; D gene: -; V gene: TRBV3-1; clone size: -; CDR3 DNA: TGTGCCAGCAGCCAAGAAGGAAGGGCGGACACTGAAGCTTTCTTT; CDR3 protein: CASSQEGRADTEAFF
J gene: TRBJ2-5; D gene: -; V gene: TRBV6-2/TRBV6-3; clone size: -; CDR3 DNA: TGTGCCAGCAGTTACTCGACGGGCGAGTACGAGACCCAGTACTTC; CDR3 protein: CASSYSTGEYETQYF
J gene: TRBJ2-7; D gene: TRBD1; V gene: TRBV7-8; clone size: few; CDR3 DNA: TGTGCCAGCAGCCCGGGACAGGGTGACGAGCAGTACTTC; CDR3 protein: CASSPGQGDEQYF
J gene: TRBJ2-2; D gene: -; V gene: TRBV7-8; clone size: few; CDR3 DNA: TGTGCCAGCAGCTTAGCGGCCCTAGCAGGCACCGGGGAGCTGTTTTTT; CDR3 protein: CASSLAALAGTGELFF
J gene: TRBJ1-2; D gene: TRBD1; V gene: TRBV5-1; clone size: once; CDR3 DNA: TGCGCCAGCAGCTGGGGGACAGGGGCAGTCTACACCTTC; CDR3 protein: CASSWGTGAVYTF
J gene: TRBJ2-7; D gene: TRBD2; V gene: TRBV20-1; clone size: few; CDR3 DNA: TGCAGTGCTAGAGGGTGGACTAGCGGGGAGGACGAGCAGTACTTC; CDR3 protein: CSARGWTSGEDEQYF
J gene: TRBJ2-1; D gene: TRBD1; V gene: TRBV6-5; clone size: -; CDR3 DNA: TGTGCCAGCAGTCCCGGGACAGGGCTCTACAATGAGCAGTTCTTC; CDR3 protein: CASSPGTGLYNEQFF
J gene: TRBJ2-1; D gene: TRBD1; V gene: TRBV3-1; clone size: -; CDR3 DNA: TGTGCCAGCAGCGAATCGACAGGGGCCGAGACGTTCTTC; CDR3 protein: CASSESTGAETFF
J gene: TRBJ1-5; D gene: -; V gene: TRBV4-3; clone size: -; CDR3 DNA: TGCGCCAGCAGCTTTCTGGTGGATCAGCCCCAGCATTTT; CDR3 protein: CASSFLVDQPQHF
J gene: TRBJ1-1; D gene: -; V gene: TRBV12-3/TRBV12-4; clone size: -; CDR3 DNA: TGTGCCAGCAGTCCATCGTACAGGGCCGGGGAAGCTTTCTTT; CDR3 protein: CASSPSYRAGEAFF
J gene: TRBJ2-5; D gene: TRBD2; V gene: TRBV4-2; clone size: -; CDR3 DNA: TGTGCCAGCAGCCAAAACGGGGGGGAGGAGACCCAGAACTTC; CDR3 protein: CASSQNGGEETQNF
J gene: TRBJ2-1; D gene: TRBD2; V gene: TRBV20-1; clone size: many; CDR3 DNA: TGCAGTGTTCTTAGCGGGGGGGCCTACAATGAGCAGTTCTTC; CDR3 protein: CSVLSGGAYNEQFF
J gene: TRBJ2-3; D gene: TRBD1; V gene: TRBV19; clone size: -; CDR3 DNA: TGTGCCAGTAGTATCGGACAGGACACAGATACGCAGTATTTT; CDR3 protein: CASSIGQDTDTQYF
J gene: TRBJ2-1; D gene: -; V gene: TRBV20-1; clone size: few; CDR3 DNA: TGCAGTGGCCGGCTATACCCCTACAATGAGCAGTTCTTC; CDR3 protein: CSGRLYPYNEQFF
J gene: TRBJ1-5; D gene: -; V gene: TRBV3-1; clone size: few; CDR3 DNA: TGTGCCAGCAGCCGAGGGGGTATTATGGATCAGCCCCAGCATTTT; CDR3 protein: CASSRGGIMDQPQHF
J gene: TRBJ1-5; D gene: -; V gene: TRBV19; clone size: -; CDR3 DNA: TGTGCCAGTACCTGGGGAGGACGGCTCAATCAGCCCCAGCATTTT; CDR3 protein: CASTWGGRLNQPQHF
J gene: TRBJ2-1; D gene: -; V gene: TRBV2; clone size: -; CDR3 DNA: TGTGCCAGCAGTGAAGAAATAAATGAGCAGTTCTTC; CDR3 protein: CASSEEINEQFF
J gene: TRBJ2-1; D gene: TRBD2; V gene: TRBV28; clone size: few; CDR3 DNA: TGTGCCAGCAGGGGACTAGCGGGGGGGAACTACAATGAGCAGTTCTTC; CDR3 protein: CASRGLAGGNYNEQFF
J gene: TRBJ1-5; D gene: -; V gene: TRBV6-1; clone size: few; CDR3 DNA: TGTGCCAGCAGGGACGTTAGCAATCAGCCCCAGCATTTT; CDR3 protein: CASRDVSNQPQHF
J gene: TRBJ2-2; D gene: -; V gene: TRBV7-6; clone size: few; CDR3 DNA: TGTGCCAGCAGCGAATGGAGGGGCGTGGGCACCGGGGAGCTGTTTTTT; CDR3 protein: CASSEWRGVGTGELFF
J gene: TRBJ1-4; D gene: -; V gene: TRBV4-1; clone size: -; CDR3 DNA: TGCGCCAGCAGCCAAGAAGTGACAGTATCGAATGAAAAACTGTTTTTT; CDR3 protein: CASSQEVTVSNEKLFF
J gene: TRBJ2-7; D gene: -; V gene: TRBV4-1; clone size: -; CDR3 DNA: TGCGCCAGCAGCCAAGGCCTAGCGCTCACTTACGAGCAGTACTTC; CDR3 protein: CASSQGLALTYEQYF
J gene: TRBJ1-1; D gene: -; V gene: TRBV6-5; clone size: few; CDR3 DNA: TGTGCCAGCAGTTCCCCATTTTGGTGGGGGGGCTCTACTGAAGCTTTCTTT; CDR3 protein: CASSSPFWWGGSTEAFF
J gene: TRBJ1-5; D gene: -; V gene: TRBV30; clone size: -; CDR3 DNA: TGTGCCTGGAGTCGACAAAGGAGCCAGCCCCAGCATTTT; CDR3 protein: CAWSRQRSQPQHF
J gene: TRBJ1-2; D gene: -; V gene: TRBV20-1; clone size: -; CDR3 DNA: TGCACCAGTGCTAGAGTTTTGGCCTGGGGCTACACCTTC; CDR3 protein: CTSARVLAWGYTF
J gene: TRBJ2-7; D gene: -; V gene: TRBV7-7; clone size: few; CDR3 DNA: TGTGCCAGCAGCGTTGATGTCGCCTACGAGCAGTACTTC; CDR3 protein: CASSVDVAYEQYF
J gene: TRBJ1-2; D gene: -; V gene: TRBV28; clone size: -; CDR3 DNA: TGTGCCAGCAGTTTCATCTCCGGGAGGTCGGACACCTTC; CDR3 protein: CASSFISGRSDTF
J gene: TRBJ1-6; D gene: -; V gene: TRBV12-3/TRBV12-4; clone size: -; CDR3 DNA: TGTGCCAGCAGGGACCTAGGCCGTTCTTCACCCCTCCACTTT; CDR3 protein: CASRDLGRSSPLHF
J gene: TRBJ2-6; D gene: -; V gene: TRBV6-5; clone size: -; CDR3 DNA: TGTGCCAGCAGTTATGGAGGGTCTGGGGCCAACGTCCTGAATTTC; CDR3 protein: CASSYGGSGANVLNF
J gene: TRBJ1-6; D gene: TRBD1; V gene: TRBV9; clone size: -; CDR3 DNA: TGTGCCAGCAGCGCGGACTCGGGACAGGACCTTTTGGGGACCCTCCACTTT; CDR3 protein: CASSADSGQDLLGTLHF
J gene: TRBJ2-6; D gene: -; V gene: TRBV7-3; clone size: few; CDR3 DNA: TGTGCCAGCAGCCTTACGGGGGGCGCTGGGGCCAACGTCCTGACTTTC; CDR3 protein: CASSLTGGAGANVLTF
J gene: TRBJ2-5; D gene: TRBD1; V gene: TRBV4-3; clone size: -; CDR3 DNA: TGCGCCAGCAGCCAACTCTTGACAGGGGAGGAGACCCAGTACTTC; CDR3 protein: CASSQLLTGEETQYF